Below are 23 T cell receptor beta chains sequenced from a single sample in a study of PD-L1 blockade in urothelial cancer. TCRdb's copy holds only in-frame clones and misses some; the assay was immunoSEQ multiplex PCR. This sample yields roughly 52,000 clones, of which roughly 84% are seen a single time; approximately 1.3% belongs to the top ten. Time point indicated: pretreatment peripheral blood. The sequencing here drew on PBMCs, taken around atezolizumab (anti-PD-L1) treatment. The receptor set was obtained from a man between 45 and 60 years old with urothelial cancer.

V gene TRBV29-1 combines with J gene TRBJ2-4; 11 bases match TRBD1. Germline values: CDR1 SQVTM, CDR2 ANQGSEA. The V and J ends lost 3 bases and 8 bases, in that order; junction bases with no gene match: 6. This CDR3 spans 14 amino acids. The CDR3 spells CSVERTGGSDIQYF. In DNA form, the CDR3 reads TGCAGCGTTGAGAGGACAGGGGGCTCTGACATTCAGTACTTC.

The V call is TRBV6-4, the J call TRBJ2-1, with 8 positions matching TRBD2. The V gene end was trimmed by 0 bases and the J gene end by 4 bases; junction bases not matched to a gene: 2. Germline V lookup: CDR1 MRHNA, CDR2 SNTAGT. The CDR3 extends over 15 amino acids. The CDR3 coding sequence is TGTGCCAGCAGTGACTCAGGCGGGAGGTACAATGAGCAGTTCTTC. It encodes CASSDSGGRYNEQFF.

This clone came up many times. V gene TRBV6-6 combines with J gene TRBJ1-2; perhaps TRBD1 as D (5 bases). The CDR3 has 14 amino acids. Germline V gene data show CDR1 as MNHNY and CDR2 as SVGAGI (reference sequence). The V end was cut by 6 bases, the J end by 4 bases, with 15 bases between. The DNA of the CDR3 is TGTGCCAGCAGAGGAGGCGGGGGGAGCTATGGCTACACCTTC. Its translation: CASRGGGGSYGYTF.

The chain links TRBV9 to TRBJ2-2; tentatively, D is TRBD2 (6 bases). Between the trimmed V and J ends, which lost 3 bases and 8 bases, there was a span of 8 bases. The CDR3 is 12 amino acids. Looked up from germline, CDR1 is SGDLS and CDR2 is YYNGEE. CDR3 nucleotide sequence: TGTGCCAGCAGCGCTCGGGGGGGGGAGCTGTTTTTT. Translation gives CASSARGGELFF.

The chain uses TRBV29-1 and TRBJ2-1, with D perhaps TRBD1 (5 bases). With 0 bases removed from V and 10 bases from J, the gap between germline ends came to 22 bases. Germline-derived CDR1 and CDR2 are SQVTM and ANQGSEA. The CDR3 extends over 16 amino acids. The CDR3 nucleotides read TGCAGCGTTGAAGATCCGCGTGTCTCTCAGGGTCCCGAGCAGTTCTTC. It is translated as CSVEDPRVSQGPEQFF.

V gene TRBV7-9 combines with J gene TRBJ2-3; 7 bases fit TRBD1. The CDR3 sequence is 16 residues long. Trimming took 4 bases from V and 0 from J; bases not matched to a gene: 7. Germline lookup yields CDR1 SEHNR and CDR2 FQNEAQ (reference sequence). The CDR3 coding sequence is TGTGCCAGCAGCTCCTTGTGGACAGGAAGCACAGATACGCAGTATTTT. Its translation: CASSSLWTGSTDTQYF. The full variable domain, rest sourced from reference TRBV7-9 and TRBJ2-3, is DTGVSQNPRHKITKRGQNVTFRCDPISEHNRLYWYRQTLGQGPEFLTYFQNEAQLEKSRLLSDRFSAERPKGSFSTLEIQRTEQGDSAMYLCASSSLWTGSTDTQYFGPGTRLTVL.

The chain is built from TRBV19 and TRBJ1-4, with 7 bases aligning to TRBD1. With 5 bases clipped from V and 1 base from J, the junction kept 19 bases outside the gene matches. This CDR3 has 20 amino acids. Germline assignment: CDR1 LNHDA and CDR2 SQIVND (reference sequence). CDR3 DNA sequence: TGTGCCAGTAGTTCCCAAGTTCCGACAGGGCGTTCGAGAACTAATGAAAAACTGTTTTTT. As protein: CASSSQVPTGRSRTNEKLFF.

The chain links TRBV27 to TRBJ1-4; possible D gene TRBD1, 6 bases. Germline V gene sequence: CDR1 MNHEY, CDR2 SMNVEV (reference sequence). With 3 bases removed from V and 0 bases from J, the gap between germline ends came to 14 bases. This CDR3 spans 17 amino acids. DNA for the CDR3: TGTGCCAGCAGTTTTAACGGCAGGGGACCAACTAATGAAAAACTGTTTTTT. Residues: CASSFNGRGPTNEKLFF. Variable domain in full (rest from reference TRBV27 and TRBJ1-4): EAQVTQNPRYLITVTGKKLTVTCSQNMNHEYMSWYRQDPGLGLRQIYYSMNVEVTDKGDVPEGYKVSRKEKRNFPLILESPSPNQTSLYFCASSFNGRGPTNEKLFFGSGTQLSVL.

The sample holds a few counts of this clone. The chain couples TRBV9 to TRBJ1-6; D gene ambiguous. V shed 4 bases and J shed 7 bases, with 9 bases lying between them. Germline assignment: CDR1 SGDLS and CDR2 YYNGEE. The CDR3 has 13 amino acids. The CDR3 loop reads CASSTRQNSPLHF. As DNA, the CDR3 is TGTGCCAGCAGCACAAGACAAAATTCACCCCTCCACTTT.

This clone has a single count. The rearrangement uses TRBV2 and TRBJ2-7; a possible D gene is TRBD1 (6 bases). The V gene lost 4 bases and the J gene lost 1 base, with 11 bases spanning the gap. Germline loops: CDR1 SNHLY, CDR2 FYNNEI. This CDR3 is built from 14 residues. The CDR3 coding sequence is TGTGCCAGCAGTGGGGTAGGACAGTCCTACGAGCAGTACTTC. This gives the protein CASSGVGQSYEQYF.

V and J are TRBV15 and TRBJ2-2; D is possibly TRBD1 (6 bases). Trimming took 4 bases from V and 6 from J, leaving 12 bases between them. CDR1 is LNHNV and CDR2 is YYDKDF in the germline V gene (reference sequence). This CDR3 is built from 14 residues. The CDR3 bases are TGTGCCACCAGCACGGACAGCATACCCGGGGAGCTGTTTTTT. Translated: CATSTDSIPGELFF.

The genes are TRBV11-2 and TRBJ2-1; TRBD1 agrees at 9 bases. CDR1 SGHAT and CDR2 FQNNGV come from the germline V gene. The CDR3 is 15 amino acids. The V and J ends lost 2 bases and 7 bases, in that order; junction bases with no gene match: 6. CDR3 region: CASSLRTGDMNEQFF. CDR3 DNA: TGTGCCAGCAGCTTACGGACAGGGGATATGAATGAGCAGTTCTTC.

The chain employs TRBV9 and TRBJ2-3; D perhaps matches TRBD2 (7 bases). CDR1 and CDR2 from the germline V gene are SGDLS and YYNGEE. The CDR3 has 15 amino acids. V lost 4 bases to trimming and J lost 5 bases, with 17 bases between them. The chain's CDR3 is CASSLEGGGRDTQYF. In nucleotides, the CDR3 is TGTGCCAGCAGCCTGGAGGGAGGGGGAAGAGATACGCAGTATTTT. Combining the CDR3 with reference TRBV9 and TRBJ2-3 gives the whole variable domain DSGVTQTPKHLITATGQRVTLRCSPRSGDLSVYWYQQSLDQGLQFLIQYYNGEERAKGNILERFSAQQFPDLHSELNLSSLELGDSALYFCASSLEGGGRDTQYFGPGTRLTVL.

V gene TRBV7-3 combines with J gene TRBJ2-1; possibly TRBD2 for D (6 bases). The V end was cut by 5 bases, the J end by 12 bases, with 23 bases between. Germline CDR1 SGHTA, CDR2 FQGTGA. The CDR3 covers 15 residues. The CDR3 nucleotides are TGTGCCAGCAGCCTCCAGGGAACTAGCTTGGAGGTGCAGTTCTTC. Translated: CASSLQGTSLEVQFF.

The chain has TRBV4-2 and TRBJ2-4; TRBD2 matches 7 bases. Per germline, CDR1 LGHNA and CDR2 YNFKEQ. The length of the CDR3 is 15 residues. Losses at the gene ends were 4 bases for V and 5 bases for J; bases not matched to a gene: 8. This CDR3 is CASSLLRAGENIQYF. CDR3 sequence (DNA): TGTGCCAGCAGCCTCCTGAGGGCGGGGGAAAACATTCAGTACTTC.

The chain employs TRBV9 and TRBJ1-6, with a weak D call TRBD1 (5 bases). The length of the CDR3 is 14 residues. V was pared by 0 bases and J by 9 bases, with 10 bases between. CDR1 is SGDLS and CDR2 is YYNGEE in the germline V gene. The CDR3 region has the DNA TGTGCCAGCAGCGTAGCGGGGACTAGTTCACCCCTCCACTTT. Its translation is CASSVAGTSSPLHF.

The chain has TRBV5-6 and TRBJ1-4, with TRBD1 matching over 7 bases. CDR1 is SGHDT, CDR2 YYEEEE, per germline. Trimming removed 4 bases from V and 5 bases from J; junction bases left unmatched: 5. There are 14 residues in the CDR3. As DNA, the CDR3 is TGTGCCAGCAGCCCTCAGGGGGTGAATGAAAAACTGTTTTTT. This translates into CASSPQGVNEKLFF.

The CDR3: CASSQAVAADTEAFF. The CDR3 nucleotides are TGTGCCAGCTCACAGGCAGTGGCCGCGGACACTGAAGCTTTCTTT. This chain uses TRBV18 with TRBJ1-1; D remains unclear. In germline, CDR1 is KGHSH, CDR2 LQKENI. This CDR3 is 15 amino acids long. V shed 4 bases and J shed 3 bases, with 15 bases lying between them. The full variable domain, completed using reference TRBV18 and TRBJ1-1, is NAGVMQNPRHLVRRRGQEARLRCSPMKGHSHVYWYRQLPEEGLKFMVYLQKENIIDESGMPKERFSAEFPKEGPSILRIQQVVRGDSAAYFCASSQAVAADTEAFFGQGTRLTVV.

The rearrangement joins TRBV7-2 to TRBJ2-5, with D maybe TRBD2 (5 bases). The CDR3 extends over 14 amino acids. The germline V gene has CDR1 SGHTA and CDR2 FQGNSA. V was shortened by 5 bases and J by 1 base, with 11 bases between the two germline ends. Written as DNA, the CDR3 is TGTGCCAGCAGCCGAGGGTCTGCCCAAGAGACCCAGTACTTC. It specifies CASSRGSAQETQYF.

This clone was found once. The chain carries TRBV7-2 and TRBJ1-5, with no clear D. Germline lookup yields CDR1 SGHTA and CDR2 FQGNSA. V was cut by 0 bases and J by 7 bases, with 13 bases left in between. The CDR3 loop spans 15 amino acids. The chain's CDR3 is CASSLASTVRQPQHF. The CDR3 DNA reads as TGTGCCAGCAGCTTAGCTTCCACAGTTCGACAGCCCCAGCATTTT. Using reference TRBV7-2 and TRBJ1-5 for the parts outside the CDR3, the full variable domain is GAGVSQSPSNKVTEKGKDVELRCDPISGHTALYWYRQSLGQGLEFLIYFQGNSAPDKSGLPSDRFSAERTGGSVSTLTIQRTQQEDSAVYLCASSLASTVRQPQHFGDGTRLSIL.

This clone was observed once. The chain employs TRBV27 and TRBJ1-2, with D unclear. Trimming left V 5 bases short and J 4 bases short, with 5 bases between. The CDR3 length is 11 residues. Germline V gives CDR1 MNHEY, CDR2 SMNVEV (reference sequence). The CDR3 DNA sequence: TGTGCCAGCAGTGGCGGCTATGGCTACACCTTC. Translation gives CASSGGYGYTF.

In this sample, this clone turned up once. The rearrangement links TRBV6-1 to TRBJ2-1, with 7 nucleotides matching TRBD1. Germline V gene sequence: CDR1 MNHNS, CDR2 SASEGT. There are 15 residues in the CDR3. The ends lost 3 bases at V and 0 bases at J; junction bases unmatched: 2. Here the CDR3 DNA reads TGTGCCAGCAGTGAGGACAGGATCTCCTACAATGAGCAGTTCTTC. Amino acids: CASSEDRISYNEQFF.

This clone has more than one count but fewer than ten. The chain employs TRBV7-6 and TRBJ2-7; TRBD1 is a possible D gene (6 bases). With 1 base removed from V and 0 bases from J, the gap between germline ends came to 10 bases. The CDR3 is 15 residues long. CDR1 is SGHVS and CDR2 is FNYEAQ in the germline V gene. CDR3 protein: CASSLGSGVSYEQYF. The CDR3 DNA sequence: TGTGCCAGCAGCTTAGGGTCAGGGGTCTCCTACGAGCAGTACTTC.